This T cell receptor beta chain derives from a study of T cell responses to AZD1222 COVID-19 vaccine. General observations from the study: Spike as a whole was targeted by vaccine-associated CD4 TCRs, dominant at 160-218 and 743-854. Females made up more of the donors, who were largely white British, and clonal diversity may have come out too low.

About this clone itself: As yet, its antigen is unknown.

Generated by immunoSEQ multiplex PCR, the TCRdb table keeps only in-frame clones and is missing some. The sample holds fewer than 100,000 clones, 70% to 85% seen once. Pooling was applied to second doses at about 4 or about 12 weeks. V was pared by 4 bases and J by 3 bases, with 10 bases between. Per germline, CDR1 MGHDK and CDR2 SYGVNS. This CDR3 is built from 13 residues. The sequenced sample was peripheral blood, obtained 28 days after the second AZD1222 dose. The source of this sequence is an adult who received the AZD1222 COVID-19 vaccine. The V gene is TRBV25-1, the J gene TRBJ2-7, with a possible D match to TRBD1 (5 bases). In nucleotides, the CDR3 is TGTGCCAGCAGTGCGCAACAGGTCTACGAGCAGTACTTC. Translating gives CASSAQQVYEQYF.